This TCR beta chain appears in the sequencing data of a study of T-cell reconstitution after alpha-beta-depleted transplantation in children. Unique molecular identifiers were incorporated during preparation of the TCRbeta library. TCRdb redid the calling of the PCR reads with MiXCR, one entry per CDR3 protein. Among around 580,000 distinct CDR3 sequences, about 21% were seen once, and the ten largest hold 11% to 15%. As to this clonotype: The target antigen is unknown.

Study-wide results and limits: Where alpha-beta T cells came from about two months after transplant was reportedly several hundred expanded graft clones. Hyperexpanded clones declined; after one year, newly produced T cells mostly supplied diversity. For some patients, TCRbeta diversity was high at day 60 because of recipient T cells and thymic progenitors that survived.

This clonotype was obtained from a boy in the first two years of life who had a stem cell transplant for acute myeloid leukemia, so the T cells may come from the graft donor. This sample comprised PBMCs, mostly from graft donor cells, obtained 360 days after TCRalphabeta/CD19-depleted stem cell transplant.

The CDR3 sequence: CSARRTSGGAIMKTQYF. As DNA, the CDR3 is TGCAGTGCTAGACGGACTAGCGGGGGGGCCATTATGAAGACCCAGTACTTC. The chain has TRBV20-1 and TRBJ2-5; 15 bases fit TRBD2. The germline V gene encodes CDR1 DFQATT and CDR2 SNEGSKA (reference sequence). The CDR3 has 17 amino acids. The V and J ends lost 2 bases and 6 bases, in that order; junction bases with no gene match: 10.